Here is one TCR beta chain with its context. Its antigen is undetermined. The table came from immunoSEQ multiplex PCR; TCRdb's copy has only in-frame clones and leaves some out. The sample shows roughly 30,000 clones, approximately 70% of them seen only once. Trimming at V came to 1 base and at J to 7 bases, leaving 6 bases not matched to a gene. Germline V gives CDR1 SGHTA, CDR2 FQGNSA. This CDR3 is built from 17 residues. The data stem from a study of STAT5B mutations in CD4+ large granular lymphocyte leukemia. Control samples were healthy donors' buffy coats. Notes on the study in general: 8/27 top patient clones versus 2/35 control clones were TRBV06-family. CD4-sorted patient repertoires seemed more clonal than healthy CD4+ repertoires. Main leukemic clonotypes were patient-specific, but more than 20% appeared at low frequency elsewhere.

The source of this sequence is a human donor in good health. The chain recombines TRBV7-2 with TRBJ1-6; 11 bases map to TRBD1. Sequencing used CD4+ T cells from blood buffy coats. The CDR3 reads CASSLDYRTGGNSPLHF. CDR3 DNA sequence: TGTGCCAGCAGCTTAGACTACCGGACAGGGGGCAATTCACCCCTCCACTTT.